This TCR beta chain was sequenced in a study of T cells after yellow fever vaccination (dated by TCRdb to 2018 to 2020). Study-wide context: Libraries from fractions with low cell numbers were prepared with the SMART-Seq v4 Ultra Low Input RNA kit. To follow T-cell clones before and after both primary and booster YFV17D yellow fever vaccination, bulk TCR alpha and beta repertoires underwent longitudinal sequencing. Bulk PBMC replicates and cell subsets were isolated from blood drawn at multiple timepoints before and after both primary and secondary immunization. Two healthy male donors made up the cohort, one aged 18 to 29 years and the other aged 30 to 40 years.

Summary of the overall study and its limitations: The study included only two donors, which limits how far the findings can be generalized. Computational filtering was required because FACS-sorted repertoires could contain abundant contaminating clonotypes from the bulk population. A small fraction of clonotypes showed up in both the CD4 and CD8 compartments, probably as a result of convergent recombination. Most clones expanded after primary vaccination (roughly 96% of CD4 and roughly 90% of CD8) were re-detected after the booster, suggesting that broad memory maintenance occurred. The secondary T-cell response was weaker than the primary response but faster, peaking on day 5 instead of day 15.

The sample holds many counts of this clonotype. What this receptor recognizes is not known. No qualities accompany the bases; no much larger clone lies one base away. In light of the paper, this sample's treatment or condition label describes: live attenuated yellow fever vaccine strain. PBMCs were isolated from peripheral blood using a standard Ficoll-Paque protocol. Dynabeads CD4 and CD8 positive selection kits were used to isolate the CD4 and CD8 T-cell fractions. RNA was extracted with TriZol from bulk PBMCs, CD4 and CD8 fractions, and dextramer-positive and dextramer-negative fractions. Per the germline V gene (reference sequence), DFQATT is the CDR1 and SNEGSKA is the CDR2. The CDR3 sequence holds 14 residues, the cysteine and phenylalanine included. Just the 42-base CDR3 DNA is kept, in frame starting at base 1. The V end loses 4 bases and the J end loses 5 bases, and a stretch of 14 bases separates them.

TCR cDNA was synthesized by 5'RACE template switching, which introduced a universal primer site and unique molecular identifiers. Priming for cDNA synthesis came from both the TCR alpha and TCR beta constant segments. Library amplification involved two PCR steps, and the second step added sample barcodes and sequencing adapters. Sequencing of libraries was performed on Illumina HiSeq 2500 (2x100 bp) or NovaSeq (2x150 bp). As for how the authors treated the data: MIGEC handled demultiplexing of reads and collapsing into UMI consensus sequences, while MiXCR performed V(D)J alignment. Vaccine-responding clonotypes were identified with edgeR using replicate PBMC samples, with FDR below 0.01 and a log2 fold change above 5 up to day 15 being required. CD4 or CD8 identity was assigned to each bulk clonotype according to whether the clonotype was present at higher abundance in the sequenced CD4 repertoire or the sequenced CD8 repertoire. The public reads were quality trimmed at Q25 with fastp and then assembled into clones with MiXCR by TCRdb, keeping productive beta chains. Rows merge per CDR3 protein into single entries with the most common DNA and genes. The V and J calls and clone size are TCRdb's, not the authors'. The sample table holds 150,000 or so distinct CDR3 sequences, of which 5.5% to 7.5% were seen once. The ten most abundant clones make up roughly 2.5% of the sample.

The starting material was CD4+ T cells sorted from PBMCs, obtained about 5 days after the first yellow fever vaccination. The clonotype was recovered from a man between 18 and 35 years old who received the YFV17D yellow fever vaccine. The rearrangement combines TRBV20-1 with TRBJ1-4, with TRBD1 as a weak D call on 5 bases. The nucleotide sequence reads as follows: TGCAGTGCTACGTCCAGGGCGGGAAATGAAAAACTGTTTTTT. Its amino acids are CSATSRAGNEKLFF.